Presented here are 22 T cell receptor beta chains from one specimen sequenced in a study of CD8 T cells in ankylosing spondylitis. MiXCR, run by TCRdb on the 5' RACE reads, gives a single entry per CDR3 protein. Seen here are approximately 15,000 distinct CDR3 sequences, 2.5% to 3% observed once, and the top ten hold roughly 9%. Material for sequencing was blood, either unsorted or a sorted T cell fraction (not recorded which). The receptors originated from a male donor with ankylosing spondylitis or in good health (not recorded which).

CDR3 sequence reads: CASSVRGDRATDTQYF. CDR3 bases: TGTGCCAGCAGCGTGCGAGGGGACAGGGCCACAGATACGCAGTATTTT. The chain carries TRBV9 and TRBJ2-3, with 9 bases lining up with TRBD1. J was trimmed by 2 bases and V by 2 bases; bases with no gene match: 6. The CDR3 extends over 16 amino acids. The V gene's germline CDR1 is SGDLS and CDR2 YYNGEE. The whole variable domain, filled in from reference TRBV9 and TRBJ2-3, reads DSGVTQTPKHLITATGQRVTLRCSPRSGDLSVYWYQQSLDQGLQFLIQYYNGEERAKGNILERFSAQQFPDLHSELNLSSLELGDSALYFCASSVRGDRATDTQYFGPGTRLTVL.

This clonotype has ten or more counts. The chain combines TRBV9 with TRBJ2-1; 8 nucleotides match TRBD2. With 0 bases clipped from V and 8 bases from J, the junction kept 10 bases outside the gene matches. There are 16 residues in the CDR3. Germline CDR1 is SGDLS and CDR2 is YYNGEE. CDR3 DNA sequence: TGTGCCAGCAGCGTAGACCCAGCGGGAGAGTTTGATGAGCAGTTCTTC. Translation: CASSVDPAGEFDEQFF. The full variable domain, in which reference TRBV9 and TRBJ2-1 provide the parts outside the CDR3, is DSGVTQTPKHLITATGQRVTLRCSPRSGDLSVYWYQQSLDQGLQFLIQYYNGEERAKGNILERFSAQQFPDLHSELNLSSLELGDSALYFCASSVDPAGEFDEQFFGPGTRLTVL.

This clonotype was seen ten or more times. V usage is TRBV9 and J usage is TRBJ1-2; D is perhaps TRBD1 (6 bases). This CDR3 has 15 residues. The V and J ends lost 3 bases and 2 bases respectively, with 14 bases between them. CDR1 and CDR2 from the germline V gene are SGDLS and YYNGEE. The DNA of the CDR3 is TGTGCCAGCAGCGAACAACAGGGTCTCAACTATGGCTACACCTTC. Translated, it gives CASSEQQGLNYGYTF.

This clonotype is medium-sized within its sample. The chain employs TRBV9 and TRBJ2-7; D tentatively reads TRBD1 or TRBD2 (5 bases each). The germline gives CDR1 SGDLS, CDR2 YYNGEE. With 4 bases removed from V and 0 bases from J, the gap between germline ends came to 11 bases. The CDR3 is 14 amino acids. CDR3 in amino acids: CASSLGVYSYEQYF. The CDR3, as DNA: TGTGCCAGCAGCCTGGGGGTATACTCCTACGAGCAGTACTTC.

Ten or more counts support this clonotype. The V call is TRBV9, the J call TRBJ2-5; D not resolved. From germline, CDR1 is SGDLS and CDR2 YYNGEE. V shed 0 bases and J shed 0 bases, with 3 bases lying between them. The CDR3 consists of 13 residues. CDR3 nucleotides: TGTGCCAGCAGCGTAGATAACCAAGAGACCCAGTACTTC. Translated: CASSVDNQETQYF.

This clonotype was detected ten times or more. V usage is TRBV9 and J usage is TRBJ2-1; 11 nucleotides align to TRBD2. Trimming removed 0 bases from V and 7 bases from J; junction bases left unmatched: 9. The CDR3 totals 17 residues. Germline loops: CDR1 SGDLS, CDR2 YYNGEE. The CDR3 sequence is CASSVEASGGLGNEQFF. The DNA for the CDR3 is TGTGCCAGCAGCGTAGAGGCTAGCGGGGGGTTAGGTAATGAGCAGTTCTTC. The complete variable domain, with remaining parts taken from reference TRBV9 and TRBJ2-1, reads DSGVTQTPKHLITATGQRVTLRCSPRSGDLSVYWYQQSLDQGLQFLIQYYNGEERAKGNILERFSAQQFPDLHSELNLSSLELGDSALYFCASSVEASGGLGNEQFFGPGTRLTVL.

This clonotype counts as medium-sized. The chain has TRBV9 and TRBJ2-3; D gene ambiguous. V was clipped by 2 bases and J by 2 bases, with 12 bases between them. This CDR3 has 15 amino acids. CDR1 is SGDLS and CDR2 is YYNGEE in the germline V gene. CDR3 residues: CASSVGLGNTDTQYF. CDR3 DNA sequence: TGTGCCAGCAGCGTGGGGTTGGGGAACACAGATACGCAGTATTTT.

This clonotype has a count of ten or more. The J gene is TRBJ2-7, the V gene TRBV9; possibly TRBD1 or TRBD2 for D (5 bases each). The CDR3 totals 15 residues. Germline V lookup: CDR1 SGDLS, CDR2 YYNGEE. Deletions cut 3 bases from V and 3 bases from J, with 16 bases between. DNA of the CDR3: TGTGCCAGCAGCGCGAAACCCGGGACCAGCTACGAGCAGTACTTC. Its protein is CASSAKPGTSYEQYF.

This clonotype was picked up many times. The V gene is TRBV9, the J gene TRBJ1-5; perhaps TRBD1 as D (6 bases). CDR1 and CDR2 (germline): SGDLS, YYNGEE. The CDR3 runs to 14 residues. Trimming left V 0 bases short and J 3 bases short, with 7 bases between. The CDR3 nucleotides read TGTGCCAGCAGCGTAGGGACAGCCAATCAGCCCCAGCATTTT. Its protein is CASSVGTANQPQHF.

In its sample, this clonotype was seen many times. The V gene is TRBV9, the J gene TRBJ1-6; D gene ambiguous. Trimming removed 3 bases at V and 7 bases at J, with 8 bases between. CDR1 and CDR2 (germline): SGDLS, YYNGEE. The CDR3 is 13 amino acids. Written as DNA, the CDR3 is TGTGCCAGCAGCGGGGGAAACAATTCACCCCTCCACTTT. Translating it yields CASSGGNNSPLHF.

This clonotype was seen ten or more times. This CDR3 is CASSLPGRVNEQFF. For the CDR3, the DNA is TGTGCCAGCAGCCTACCGGGGAGGGTCAATGAGCAGTTCTTC. The chain employs TRBV9 and TRBJ2-1; TRBD2 agrees at 7 bases. Unmatched junction bases numbered 7, after V lost 4 bases and J lost 6 bases. The CDR3 loop spans 14 amino acids. Germline CDR1 SGDLS, CDR2 YYNGEE.

This clonotype was observed at least ten times. The rearrangement links TRBV9 to TRBJ2-3, with 8 nucleotides matching TRBD2. Germline loops: CDR1 SGDLS, CDR2 YYNGEE. J was trimmed by 1 base and V by 4 bases; bases with no gene match: 8. The CDR3 covers 16 residues. This CDR3 is CASSPRTSPGTDTQYF. As DNA, the CDR3 is TGTGCCAGCAGCCCCCGGACTAGCCCTGGCACAGATACGCAGTATTTT. Using reference TRBV9 and TRBJ2-3 for the parts outside the CDR3, the full variable domain is DSGVTQTPKHLITATGQRVTLRCSPRSGDLSVYWYQQSLDQGLQFLIQYYNGEERAKGNILERFSAQQFPDLHSELNLSSLELGDSALYFCASSPRTSPGTDTQYFGPGTRLTVL.

The rearrangement links TRBV9 to TRBJ1-1; 9 nucleotides match TRBD1. In germline, CDR1 is SGDLS, CDR2 YYNGEE. There are 14 residues in the CDR3. Trimming at V came to 4 bases and at J to 3 bases, leaving 4 bases not matched to a gene. The CDR3 is CASSIRDRDTEAFF. The DNA of the CDR3 is TGTGCCAGCAGCATCCGGGACAGGGACACTGAAGCTTTCTTT.

In this sample, this clonotype turned up many times. This chain's CDR3 is CASSVELAGQTQYF. In DNA form, the CDR3 reads TGTGCCAGCAGCGTAGAACTAGCCGGGCAGACCCAGTACTTC. The chain combines TRBV9 with TRBJ2-5; a possible D gene is TRBD2 (6 bases). Trimming pared 0 bases from V and 6 bases from J, leaving 12 bases between. From germline, CDR1 is SGDLS and CDR2 YYNGEE. This CDR3 is 14 amino acids long.

This clonotype was seen ten or more times. The chain links TRBV9 to TRBJ2-7; possibly TRBD2 for D (7 bases). The CDR3 has 14 amino acids. Germline V gives CDR1 SGDLS, CDR2 YYNGEE. V lost 0 bases and J 5 bases, leaving 12 bases between the germline ends. CDR3 bases: TGTGCCAGCAGCGTAGTGGGGGGGGCCCACGAGCAGTACTTC. Amino acids: CASSVVGGAHEQYF.

This clonotype came up many times. V is TRBV9 and J is TRBJ2-3, with D perhaps TRBD2 (5 bases). Germline CDR1 is SGDLS and CDR2 is YYNGEE. Trimming took off 2 bases at V and 2 bases at J, with 6 bases between the two ends. CDR3 size: 13 residues. CDR3 bases: TGTGCCAGCAGCGTTAGCGTCACAGATACGCAGTATTTT. It specifies CASSVSVTDTQYF.

Ten or more counts support this clonotype. The chain employs TRBV9 and TRBJ2-7; 10 bases line up with TRBD1. This CDR3 spans 17 amino acids. CDR1 is SGDLS and CDR2 is YYNGEE in the germline V gene. V lost 1 base, J lost 5 bases, and 12 bases stayed unmatched. The CDR3 here is CASSVTPLGQGDNEQYF. The CDR3 DNA is TGTGCCAGCAGCGTAACCCCCCTCGGACAGGGGGACAACGAGCAGTACTTC. Together with reference TRBV9 and TRBJ2-7, the CDR3 gives the full variable domain: DSGVTQTPKHLITATGQRVTLRCSPRSGDLSVYWYQQSLDQGLQFLIQYYNGEERAKGNILERFSAQQFPDLHSELNLSSLELGDSALYFCASSVTPLGQGDNEQYFGPGTRLTVT.

This clonotype was detected ten times or more. The chain combines TRBV9 with TRBJ2-7, with 12 bases identical to TRBD1. CDR3 length: 15 residues. Germline V gene sequence: CDR1 SGDLS, CDR2 YYNGEE. V was clipped by 3 bases and J by 7 bases; unmatched bases: 8. This CDR3 reads CASSGSGTGGREQYF. In nucleotides, the CDR3 is TGTGCCAGCAGCGGCTCCGGGACAGGGGGCCGAGAGCAGTACTTC.

Ten or more counts support this clonotype. The rearrangement joins TRBV9 to TRBJ1-2; D perhaps matches TRBD1 (5 bases). This CDR3 is 11 amino acids long. V lost 4 bases to trimming and J lost 10 bases, with 11 bases between them. Germline CDR1 reads SGDLS; CDR2 reads YYNGEE. The chain's CDR3 is CASSSRQIYTF. Here the CDR3 DNA reads TGTGCCAGCAGCTCACGACAGATCTACACCTTC.

This clonotype has at least ten counts. V and J are TRBV9 and TRBJ2-7, with 9 bases identical to TRBD2. The CDR3 has 15 amino acids. Germline CDR1 is SGDLS and CDR2 is YYNGEE. V lost 0 bases and J lost 5; bases outside the gene matches: 6. CDR3 sequence (DNA): TGTGCCAGCAGCGTAGATGCGGGAGGGAATAACGAGCAGTACTTC. It yields the protein CASSVDAGGNNEQYF.

This clonotype was seen ten or more times. This chain connects TRBV9 to TRBJ2-5; 11 nucleotides agree with TRBD1. The CDR3 is 16 amino acids. Trimming at V came to 2 bases and at J to 2 bases, leaving 5 bases not matched to a gene. Germline V gene lookup returns CDR1 SGDLS and CDR2 YYNGEE. This CDR3 is CASSVGQGGGQETQYF. CDR3 nucleotide sequence: TGTGCCAGCAGCGTGGGACAGGGGGGTGGACAAGAGACCCAGTACTTC.

This clonotype was seen many times. This chain uses TRBV9 with TRBJ2-2, with 7 bases that match TRBD1. CDR1 and CDR2 (germline): SGDLS, YYNGEE. The V segment lost 2 bases and the J segment 4 bases; nucleotides outside the gene matches: 5. The CDR3 length is 15 residues. The CDR3 here is CASSVRQGTTGELFF. The CDR3 DNA reads as TGTGCCAGCAGCGTGCGACAGGGAACCACCGGGGAGCTGTTTTTT.